Listed below are T cell receptor beta chains from one sample, sequenced in a study of T cell changes during pregnancy in multiple sclerosis. Clones were read by immunoSEQ multiplex PCR, and TCRdb kept only the in-frame ones, dropping some. Among approximately 44,000 clones, roughly 89% were seen once, and the ten largest hold 0.55% to 0.7%. Sequencing was performed on CD4+ T cells from peripheral blood mononuclear cells, taken in the first trimester of pregnancy. These receptor sequences come from a female donor with multiple sclerosis, enrolled in a pregnancy study. CDR3s include the opening cysteine and the closing phenylalanine or tryptophan. D genes are given only for firm matches. The listing skips clone size in some rows; elsewhere it reads once, few, many or a size class.

CASSLSQPGQQETQYF | TGTGCCAGCAGTTTATCCCAACCGGGACAGCAAGAGACCCAGTACTTC | TRBV28 | TRBD1 | 16 | NA | TRBJ2-5
CASSATGVGEQYF | TGTGCCAGCAGCGCAACAGGGGTGGGGGAGCAGTACTTC | TRBV9 | TRBD1 | 13 | NA | TRBJ2-7
CASSIIPGGFTGELFF | TGTGCCAGTAGTATAATTCCGGGAGGGTTCACCGGGGAGCTGTTTTTT | TRBV19 | TRBD2 | 16 | once | TRBJ2-2
CAIGLAETQYF | TGTGCCATCGGGCTAGCAGAGACCCAGTACTTC | TRBV10-3 | NA | 11 | few | TRBJ2-5
CASSRDRGGSDTQYF | TGTGCCAGCAGTAGAGACAGGGGAGGATCAGATACGCAGTATTTT | TRBV28 | TRBD1 | 15 | NA | TRBJ2-3
CASRETGRLYSNQPQHF | TGTGCCAGCAGAGAGACAGGGAGGCTATATAGCAATCAGCCCCAGCATTTT | TRBV2 | TRBD1 | 17 | few | TRBJ1-5
CASSHPGLAGDEQYF | TGTGCCAGTAGCCACCCGGGACTAGCGGGAGACGAGCAGTACTTC | TRBV19 | TRBD2 | 15 | NA | TRBJ2-7
CASGQGREQYF | TGTGCCAGCGGACAAGGAAGGGAGCAGTACTTC | TRBV28 | NA | 11 | NA | TRBJ2-7
CASSQPGQGGYTF | TGTGCCAGCAGTCAACCGGGACAGGGAGGCTACACCTTC | TRBV7-2 | TRBD1 | 13 | NA | TRBJ1-2
CASSLLRGLGANVLTF | TGTGCCAGCAGCTTGTTAAGGGGGTTGGGGGCCAACGTCCTGACTTTC | TRBV5-6 | NA | 16 | NA | TRBJ2-6
CASSQAGLAGEEQYF | TGCGCCAGCAGCCAGGCGGGACTAGCGGGAGAGGAGCAGTACTTC | TRBV4-3 | TRBD2 | 15 | NA | TRBJ2-7
CASSLAASGFEQYF | TGCGCCAGCAGCTTGGCGGCTAGCGGTTTCGAGCAGTACTTC | TRBV5-1 | TRBD2 | 14 | NA | TRBJ2-7
CASSLRGAHYEQYF | TGTGCCAGCAGTTTAAGGGGCGCGCACTACGAGCAGTACTTC | TRBV28 | NA | 14 | NA | TRBJ2-7
CASSELTSGKNEQFF | TGTGCCAGCAGTGAACTTACTAGCGGGAAGAATGAGCAGTTCTTC | TRBV6-1 | TRBD2 | 15 | NA | TRBJ2-1
CAWRGQAMTLTNEKLFF | TGTGCCTGGAGGGGACAGGCCATGACACTAACAAATGAAAAACTGTTTTTT | TRBV30 | TRBD1 | 17 | NA | TRBJ1-4
CASSPRLAGRYEQYF | TGTGCCAGCAGCCCCCGACTAGCGGGACGCTACGAGCAGTACTTC | TRBV14 | TRBD2 | 15 | NA | TRBJ2-7
CSAANPLGLEYIQYF | TGCAGCGCAGCTAACCCCTTGGGACTAGAATACATTCAGTACTTC | TRBV29-1 | TRBD2 | 15 | NA | TRBJ2-4
CASSWDRAAGELFF | TGTGCCAGCAGCTGGGACAGGGCGGCCGGGGAGCTGTTTTTT | TRBV6-5 | TRBD1 | 14 | NA | TRBJ2-2
CASSITSGPYEQYF | TGTGCCAGCAGCATTACTAGCGGTCCCTACGAGCAGTACTTC | TRBV7-2 | TRBD2 | 14 | NA | TRBJ2-7
CSVVGGEQFF | TGCAGCGTTGTCGGCGGTGAGCAGTTCTTC | TRBV29-1 | NA | 10 | NA | TRBJ2-1
CASSPSTDYEQYF | TGTGCCAGCAGTCCATCGACAGACTACGAGCAGTACTTC | TRBV6-6 | NA | 13 | NA | TRBJ2-7
CASSVPGGHHTEAFF | TGTGCCAGTAGTGTCCCTGGGGGACACCACACTGAAGCTTTCTTT | TRBV19 | NA | 15 | NA | TRBJ1-1
CAWSVKLAGGIGELFF | TGTGCCTGGAGTGTCAAGCTAGCGGGAGGGATCGGGGAGCTGTTTTTT | TRBV30 | TRBD2 | 16 | NA | TRBJ2-2
CASSLGQGVGPQHF | TGTGCCAGCTCACTAGGACAGGGCGTAGGGCCCCAGCATTTT | TRBV18 | TRBD1 | 14 | NA | TRBJ1-5
CASSELAGVNTGELFF | TGTGCCAGCAGTGAACTAGCGGGAGTCAACACCGGGGAGCTGTTTTTT | TRBV6-4 | TRBD2 | 16 | NA | TRBJ2-2
CSSGLAGISYNEQFF | TGCAGCTCGGGACTAGCGGGTATCTCCTACAATGAGCAGTTCTTC | TRBV29-1 | TRBD2 | 15 | NA | TRBJ2-1
CASGGRSGANVLTF | TGTGCCAGCGGGGGCCGCTCTGGGGCCAACGTCCTGACTTTC | TRBV27 | NA | 14 | NA | TRBJ2-6
CATLGGDHHNEQFF | TGTGCCACCTTGGGGGGTGATCACCACAATGAGCAGTTCTTC | TRBV11-1 | NA | 14 | NA | TRBJ2-1
CASSRGQGTREQYF | TGTGCCAGCAGCCGGGGACAGGGAACAAGGGAGCAGTACTTC | TRBV28 | TRBD1 | 14 | NA | TRBJ2-7
CASSRLGSGNSYEQYF | TGTGCCAGCTCGCGATTAGGATCCGGGAACAGCTACGAGCAGTACTTC | TRBV18 | NA | 16 | NA | TRBJ2-7
CASSPHPDRSDYGYTF | TGCGCCAGCAGCCCCCACCCGGACAGATCCGACTATGGCTACACCTTC | TRBV4-3 | NA | 16 | once | TRBJ1-2
CASSLYWEENTIYF | TGTGCCAGCAGCTTATATTGGGAGGAAAACACCATATATTTT | TRBV13 | NA | 14 | NA | TRBJ1-3
CASSLDSGGINYGYTF | TGTGCCAGCAGCTTGGACAGTGGAGGGATTAACTATGGCTACACCTTC | TRBV5-4 | NA | 16 | NA | TRBJ1-2
CASSFPTGGIGGELFF | TGTGCCAGCAGTTTCCCGACGGGCGGGATCGGCGGGGAGCTGTTTTTT | TRBV28 | NA | 16 | once | TRBJ2-2
CASRGDSYEQYF | TGTGCCAGCAGAGGTGACAGCTACGAGCAGTACTTC | TRBV2 | NA | 12 | NA | TRBJ2-7
CAISPRASGSNTGELFF | TGTGCCATCAGCCCAAGGGCTAGCGGGAGTAACACCGGGGAGCTGTTTTTT | TRBV10-3 | TRBD2 | 17 | NA | TRBJ2-2
CASSTSDTDQPQHF | TGTGCCAGTAGTACCTCAGACACGGATCAGCCCCAGCATTTT | TRBV19 | NA | 14 | NA | TRBJ1-5
CASSMDGGETQYF | TGTGCCAGTAGTATGGATGGCGGAGAGACCCAGTACTTC | TRBV19 | NA | 13 | NA | TRBJ2-5
CASSPSAGQGFYEQYF | TGTGCCAGCAGCCCATCCGCAGGACAGGGTTTCTACGAGCAGTACTTC | TRBV7-8 | TRBD1 | 16 | NA | TRBJ2-7
CASSPGGLLVETQYF | TGTGCCAGCAGCCCGGGGGGACTTTTGGTAGAGACCCAGTACTTC | TRBV7-9 | TRBD2 | 15 | NA | TRBJ2-5
CASWRRQGSDTQYF | TGTGCCAGCTGGCGAAGACAGGGGTCGGATACGCAGTATTTT | TRBV28 | TRBD1 | 14 | NA | TRBJ2-3
CATSRETGENTEAFF | TGTGCCACCAGCAGGGAGACAGGGGAGAACACTGAAGCTTTCTTT | TRBV15 | TRBD1 | 15 | NA | TRBJ1-1
CASSLDPGAGNTIYF | TGCGCCAGCAGCTTGGATCCAGGGGCTGGAAACACCATATATTTT | TRBV5-1 | NA | 15 | NA | TRBJ1-3
CSVAQGTVSTDTQYF | TGCAGCGTTGCACAGGGCACCGTAAGCACAGATACGCAGTATTTT | TRBV29-1 | NA | 15 | NA | TRBJ2-3
CASSFSTGELFF | TGTGCCAGCAGCTTTAGTACCGGGGAGCTGTTTTTT | TRBV7-9 | NA | 12 | NA | TRBJ2-2
CASSYSGRGNGYTF | TGTGCCAGCAGTTACTCGGGCAGGGGGAATGGCTACACCTTC | TRBV6-5 | TRBD1 | 14 | NA | TRBJ1-2
CASSVRRGSSINEQFF | TGTGCCAGCAGCGTGAGGCGCGGGAGCTCGATCAATGAGCAGTTCTTC | TRBV11-2 | TRBD2 | 16 | NA | TRBJ2-1
CASSDTGTPREQYF | TGTGCCAGTAGTGACACAGGGACCCCTCGAGAGCAGTACTTC | TRBV19 | NA | 14 | NA | TRBJ2-7
CASSLASGLAGGELFF | TGTGCCAGCAGCTTAGCCTCGGGACTAGCGGGCGGGGAGCTGTTTTTT | TRBV7-2 | TRBD2 | 16 | NA | TRBJ2-2